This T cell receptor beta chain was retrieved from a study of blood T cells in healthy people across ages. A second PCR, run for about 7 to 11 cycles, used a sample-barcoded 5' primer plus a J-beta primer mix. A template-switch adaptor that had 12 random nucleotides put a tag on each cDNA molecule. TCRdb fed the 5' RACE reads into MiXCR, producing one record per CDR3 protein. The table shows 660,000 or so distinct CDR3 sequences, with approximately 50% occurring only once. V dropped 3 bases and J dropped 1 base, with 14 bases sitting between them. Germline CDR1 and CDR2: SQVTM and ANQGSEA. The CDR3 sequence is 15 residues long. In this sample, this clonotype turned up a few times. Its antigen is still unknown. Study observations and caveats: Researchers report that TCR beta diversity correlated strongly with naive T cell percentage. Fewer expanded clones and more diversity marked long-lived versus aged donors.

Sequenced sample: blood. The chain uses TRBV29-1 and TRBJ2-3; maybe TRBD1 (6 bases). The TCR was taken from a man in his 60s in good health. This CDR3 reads CSVELAGVGTDTQYF. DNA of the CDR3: TGCAGCGTTGAGCTGGCAGGGGTGGGCACAGATACGCAGTATTTT.